Below are 29 T cell receptor beta chains sequenced from a single sample in a study of cytomegalovirus exposure and HLA in healthy donors. The PCR contained 60 Vbeta and 13 Jbeta primers. The repertoire was sequenced with immunoSEQ multiplex PCR; TCRdb's copy has only in-frame clones and lacks some. Among 100,000 to 130,000 clones, less than 85% were seen once, and the ten largest hold around 15%. The source material was PBMCs. Source of these receptors: a woman in her thirties or forties in good health and CMV-seropositive.

The chain has TRBV2 and TRBJ2-2; the match to TRBD1 covers 9 bases. The J segment lost 0 bases and the V segment lost 6 bases, leaving 5 bases of the junction unmatched. CDR1 is SNHLY, CDR2 FYNNEI, per germline. The CDR3 has 16 amino acids. The CDR3 sequence is CASSRGTGPNTGELFF. The CDR3 bases are TGTGCCAGCAGCCGTGGGACAGGGCCGAACACCGGGGAGCTGTTTTTT.

In nucleotides, the CDR3 is TGTGCCAGCAGCCCGGACAGGGGTCCCTACGAGCAGTACTTC. It yields the protein CASSPDRGPYEQYF. The V gene is TRBV6-1, the J gene TRBJ2-7; 9 nucleotides agree with TRBD1. With 6 bases clipped from V and 2 bases from J, the junction kept 5 bases outside the gene matches. CDR1 MNHNS and CDR2 SASEGT come from the germline V gene. The CDR3 has 14 amino acids.

The V gene is TRBV18, the J gene TRBJ2-5; no firm D call. Germline assignment: CDR1 KGHSH and CDR2 LQKENI. CDR3 length: 17 amino acids. The V end lost 4 bases, the J end lost 7 bases, and 25 bases lay between the germline ends. The CDR3 loop reads CASSLLRPDTQPGTQYF. CDR3 nucleotide sequence: TGTGCCAGCTCACTACTTCGCCCCGACACTCAACCTGGGACCCAGTACTTC.

The genes are TRBV6-1 and TRBJ1-3; D may be TRBD1 (6 bases). The CDR3 totals 16 residues. Germline CDR1 is MNHNS and CDR2 is SASEGT. V was pared by 0 bases and J by 10 bases, with 19 bases between. The CDR3 sequence: CASSEAAAGVGQTIYF. Written as DNA, the CDR3 is TGTGCCAGCAGTGAAGCGGCGGCAGGGGTAGGACAAACCATATATTTT.

The chain is built from TRBV25-1 and TRBJ2-1, with 7 bases that match TRBD2. V dropped 7 bases and J dropped 8; count of bases not matched to a gene: 11. Germline values: CDR1 MGHDK, CDR2 SYGVNS. The CDR3 loop spans 14 amino acids. DNA of the CDR3: TGTGCCAGCACGCCCGCGGGGGAGGCCTATGAGCAGTTCTTC. The encoded protein is CASTPAGEAYEQFF.

This sequence joins TRBV7-2 and TRBJ2-1; TRBD2 agrees at 13 bases. The CDR3 spans 16 residues. Germline V gives CDR1 SGHTA, CDR2 FQGNSA. The trim removed 3 bases at V and 6 bases at J, leaving 5 bases unmatched. The CDR3 DNA is TGTGCCAGCAGCTTCCGACTAGCGGGGGGACGCAATGAGCAGTTCTTC. Encoded protein: CASSFRLAGGRNEQFF.

This sequence joins TRBV5-6 and TRBJ1-6; no reliable D call. Trimming pared 4 bases from V and 5 bases from J, leaving 16 bases between. This CDR3 spans 16 amino acids. From germline, CDR1 is SGHDT and CDR2 YYEEEE. CDR3: CASSLAYGFNNSPLHF. The CDR3 DNA is TGTGCCAGCAGCCTAGCTTATGGTTTCAATAATTCACCCCTCCACTTT.

This clone was seen just once. The rearrangement joins TRBV11-2 to TRBJ1-1, with 9 nucleotides matching TRBD1. Germline CDR1 and CDR2: SGHAT and FQNNGV. This CDR3 has 15 amino acids. The junction had 8 bases not matched to a gene; V was cut back by 5 bases and J by 4 bases. The CDR3 reads CASSQGDREITEAFF. For the CDR3, the DNA is TGTGCCAGCAGCCAAGGGGACAGGGAAATCACTGAAGCTTTCTTT.

CDR3 sequence reads: CASSLSATQYF. CDR3 DNA sequence: TGTGCCAGCAGCTTAAGCGCCACCCAGTACTTC. The J gene is TRBJ2-5, the V gene TRBV7-2; no firm D call. The CDR3 is made up of 11 amino acids. Germline CDR1 is SGHTA and CDR2 is FQGNSA. V dropped 2 bases and J dropped 8 bases, with 6 bases sitting between them. The full variable domain, completed using reference TRBV7-2 and TRBJ2-5, is GAGVSQSPSNKVTEKGKDVELRCDPISGHTALYWYRQSLGQGLEFLIYFQGNSAPDKSGLPSDRFSAERTGGSVSTLTIQRTQQEDSAVYLCASSLSATQYFGPGTRLLVL.

Comments on this clone: The conserved final phenylalanine or tryptophan is absent from the CDR3, which likely points to a read error. The chain employs TRBV6-5 and TRBJ1-2; 7 nucleotides match TRBD1. The CDR3 consists of 15 residues. With V trimmed by 7 bases and J by 4 bases, 12 bases remained unmatched. Germline V gene lookup returns CDR1 MNHEY and CDR2 SVGAGI. The CDR3 sequence: CASTPRQGRAYGYTL. CDR3 nucleotides: TGTGCCAGCACCCCCAGACAGGGCAGGGCCTATGGCTACACCCTC.

The chain carries TRBV11-2 and TRBJ2-3; tentative D call: TRBD2 (5 bases). Trimming stripped 6 bases from V and 3 bases from J, with 13 bases between. Per germline, CDR1 SGHAT and CDR2 FQNNGV. The CDR3 has 14 amino acids. The CDR3 loop is CASREDLKTDTQYF. In DNA, the CDR3 is TGTGCCAGCAGGGAGGACCTGAAAACAGATACGCAGTATTTT. Combining the CDR3 with reference TRBV11-2 and TRBJ2-3 gives the whole variable domain EAGVAQSPRYKIIEKRQSVAFWCNPISGHATLYWYQQILGQGPKLLIQFQNNGVVDDSQLPKDRFSAERLKGVDSTLKIQPAKLEDSAVYLCASREDLKTDTQYFGPGTRLTVL.

The chain employs TRBV6-5 and TRBJ1-6; TRBD1 aligns across 7 bases. Germline V gives CDR1 MNHEY, CDR2 SVGAGI. The CDR3 is 14 residues long. The ends lost 7 bases at V and 7 bases at J; junction bases unmatched: 7. CDR3 sequence: CASTNRGINSPLHF. In DNA, the CDR3 is TGTGCCAGCACCAACAGGGGAATCAATTCACCCCTCCACTTT.

In this sample, this clone turned up a few times. This chain links TRBV6-5 with TRBJ1-2, with a tentative D call TRBD1 (5 bases). V lost 4 bases and J lost 9, with 15 bases in between. Germline loops: CDR1 MNHEY, CDR2 SVGAGI. The CDR3 runs 13 residues. The CDR3 protein is CASSSGGRRRYTF. The CDR3, as DNA: TGTGCCAGCAGTTCCGGGGGACGGAGACGCTACACCTTC.

The chain has TRBV30 and TRBJ2-2; tentatively, D is TRBD2 (6 bases). Germline lookup yields CDR1 GTSNPN and CDR2 SVGIG (reference sequence). Deletions cut 0 bases from V and 6 bases from J, with 8 bases between. The CDR3 contains 13 residues. The CDR3 region is CAWSVWGAGELFF. CDR3 bases: TGTGCCTGGAGTGTTTGGGGGGCCGGGGAGCTGTTTTTT.

The chain is built from TRBV15 and TRBJ2-1, with D maybe TRBD1 (6 bases). CDR1 is LNHNV and CDR2 is YYDKDF in the germline V gene (reference sequence). The CDR3 is 13 residues long. V was cut by 5 bases and J by 4 bases, with 9 bases left in between. The CDR3 DNA sequence: TGTGCCACCAGCGGCACAGGGTACAATGAGCAGTTCTTC. Residues: CATSGTGYNEQFF.

This clone appeared once. This chain links TRBV7-9 with TRBJ1-6; 7 bases map to TRBD1. Germline V CDR1 and CDR2: SEHNR, FQNEAQ (reference sequence). This CDR3 has 15 amino acids. V gave up 0 bases and J gave up 5 bases; unmatched junction bases: 1. The CDR3 DNA follows: TGTGCCAGCAGCTTAGCAACAGGGGATAATTCACCCCTCCACTTT. Protein: CASSLATGDNSPLHF.

V usage is TRBV9 and J usage is TRBJ2-2, with 12 positions matching TRBD2. The germline V gene encodes CDR1 SGDLS and CDR2 YYNGEE. V lost 0 bases and J lost 7; bases outside the gene matches: 1. The length of the CDR3 is 15 residues. This CDR3 reads CASSVELAGGGELFF. The DNA for the CDR3 is TGTGCCAGCAGCGTAGAACTAGCGGGGGGCGGGGAGCTGTTTTTT.

This clone was detected only once. The chain carries TRBV2 and TRBJ1-6; the D gene is possibly TRBD1 (6 bases). V shed 6 bases and J shed 12 bases, with 18 bases lying between them. The CDR3 loop spans 14 amino acids. Germline V lookup: CDR1 SNHLY, CDR2 FYNNEI. CDR3 coding DNA: TGTGCCAGCAGGGGGGGGCAGGGTCTTCGACCCCTCCACTTT. Protein: CASRGGQGLRPLHF. Looking up the rest from reference TRBV2 and TRBJ1-6 gives the full variable domain: EPEVTQTPSHQVTQMGQEVILRCVPISNHLYFYWYRQILGQKVEFLVSFYNNEISEKSEIFDDQFSVERPDGSNFTLKIRSTKLEDSAMYFCASRGGQGLRPLHFGNGTRLTVT.

This rearrangement joins TRBV27 to TRBJ2-2, with 14 bases fitting TRBD2. V lost 2 bases and J lost 0; bases outside the gene matches: 14. The CDR3 loop spans 22 amino acids. Germline V gives CDR1 MNHEY, CDR2 SMNVEV (reference sequence). DNA of the CDR3: TGTGCCAGCAGTTTAGAAGCGGGCTGGACTAGCGGGGGGTATTCGAACACCGGGGAGCTGTTTTTT. Amino acids: CASSLEAGWTSGGYSNTGELFF.

This clone was recorded only once. The chain combines TRBV30 with TRBJ2-2; 9 nucleotides align to TRBD1. Germline V gene data show CDR1 as GTSNPN and CDR2 as SVGIG (reference sequence). There are 15 residues in the CDR3. The V and J ends lost 2 bases and 1 base, in that order; junction bases with no gene match: 2. CDR3 in DNA: TGTGCCTGGAGTTTGGGACAGGGGAACACCGGGGAGCTGTTTTTT. Encoded protein: CAWSLGQGNTGELFF.

The chain has TRBV6-6 and TRBJ1-1; no clear D gene. Trimming removed 5 bases from V and 0 bases from J, with 10 bases in between. This CDR3 contains 14 residues. From germline, CDR1 is MNHNY and CDR2 SVGAGI (reference sequence). The CDR3 spells CASSQEGVNTEAFF. CDR3 coding DNA: TGTGCCAGCAGTCAGGAGGGCGTGAACACTGAAGCTTTCTTT.

The rearrangement joins TRBV5-6 to TRBJ1-2; D not resolved. Germline values: CDR1 SGHDT, CDR2 YYEEEE. The CDR3 sequence is 14 residues long. Trimming took off 0 bases at V and 2 bases at J, with 8 bases between the two ends. CDR3: CASSLGEINYGYTF. Written as DNA, the CDR3 is TGTGCCAGCAGCTTGGGGGAGATCAACTATGGCTACACCTTC.

The chain has TRBV29-1 and TRBJ2-3, with 7 bases fitting TRBD2. The germline V gene has CDR1 SQVTM and CDR2 ANQGSEA. The CDR3 totals 13 residues. The junction had 6 bases not matched to a gene; V was cut back by 8 bases and J by 1 base. Here the CDR3 reads CSTLGRGTDTQYF. CDR3 DNA sequence: TGCAGCACTCTGGGGAGGGGCACAGATACGCAGTATTTT.

The rearrangement joins TRBV4-1 to TRBJ1-5, with 9 bases that match TRBD1. CDR1 is MGHRA and CDR2 is YSYEKL in the germline V gene. The CDR3 is 15 amino acids. The V gene end was trimmed by 6 bases and the J gene end by 3 bases; junction bases not matched to a gene: 6. The CDR3 DNA is TGCGCCAGCAGTCCGGGACAGGGTTACAATCAGCCCCAGCATTTT. This gives the protein CASSPGQGYNQPQHF.

CDR3 loop: CASSLTGVTNEKLFF. CDR3 coding DNA: TGCGCCAGCAGCTTGACAGGAGTGACTAATGAAAAACTGTTTTTT. The chain is built from TRBV5-1 and TRBJ1-4; D perhaps matches TRBD1 (5 bases). V lost 1 base, J lost 2 bases, and 9 bases lay in between. Germline values: CDR1 SGHRS, CDR2 YFSETQ. This CDR3 contains 15 residues.

The chain is built from TRBV9 and TRBJ1-4; possibly TRBD1 for D (5 bases). V shed 0 bases and J shed 4 bases, with 10 bases lying between them. Looked up from germline, CDR1 is SGDLS and CDR2 is YYNGEE. The CDR3 is 15 amino acids. For the CDR3, the DNA is TGTGCCAGCAGCGTAGCGGCAGGGAATAATGAAAAACTGTTTTTT. Translation gives CASSVAAGNNEKLFF.

This clone was counted between two and nine times. The rearrangement links TRBV11-2 to TRBJ2-2, with D tentatively TRBD2 (7 bases). This CDR3 has 17 amino acids. The V gene lost 6 bases and the J gene lost 0 bases, with 17 bases spanning the gap. The germline V gene encodes CDR1 SGHAT and CDR2 FQNNGV. CDR3 DNA: TGTGCCAGCAGAACTCTCGGGGGGCAATCGAACACCGGGGAGCTGTTTTTT. Its protein is CASRTLGGQSNTGELFF. Drawing the rest from reference TRBV11-2 and TRBJ2-2, the complete variable domain is EAGVAQSPRYKIIEKRQSVAFWCNPISGHATLYWYQQILGQGPKLLIQFQNNGVVDDSQLPKDRFSAERLKGVDSTLKIQPAKLEDSAVYLCASRTLGGQSNTGELFFGEGSRLTVL.

The rearrangement joins TRBV5-3 to TRBJ1-1; D ambiguous. TRBV5-3 is noted as an ORF with a role that remains uncertain. With 5 bases removed from V and 2 bases from J, the gap between germline ends came to 25 bases. This CDR3 is 18 amino acids long. CDR3 residues: CARSVRLLSGEINTEAFF. CDR3 nucleotide sequence: TGTGCCAGAAGTGTGAGGTTACTTTCCGGTGAAATAAACACTGAAGCTTTCTTT.

This clone was found once. The chain is built from TRBV7-6 and TRBJ2-7; D call uncertain. Germline V lookup: CDR1 SGHVS, CDR2 FNYEAQ. The CDR3 spans 14 residues. The V and J ends lost 1 base and 2 bases respectively, with 9 bases between them. The CDR3 DNA reads as TGTGCCAGCAGCTTAGGGCAGGCAGCCTACGAGCAGTACTTC. It encodes CASSLGQAAYEQYF.